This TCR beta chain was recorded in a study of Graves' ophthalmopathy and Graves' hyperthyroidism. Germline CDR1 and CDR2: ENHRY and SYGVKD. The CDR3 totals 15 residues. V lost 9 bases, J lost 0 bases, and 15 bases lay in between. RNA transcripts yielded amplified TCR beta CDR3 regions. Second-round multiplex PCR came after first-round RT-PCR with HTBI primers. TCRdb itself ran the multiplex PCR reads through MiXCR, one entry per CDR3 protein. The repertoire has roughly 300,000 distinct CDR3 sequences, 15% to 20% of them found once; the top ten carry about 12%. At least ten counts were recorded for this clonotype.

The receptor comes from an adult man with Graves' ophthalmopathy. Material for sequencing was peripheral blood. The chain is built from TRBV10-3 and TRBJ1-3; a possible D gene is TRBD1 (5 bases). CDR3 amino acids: CAIGWTNPSGNTIYF. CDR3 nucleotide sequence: TGTGCCATAGGGTGGACAAACCCCTCTGGAAACACCATATATTTT.